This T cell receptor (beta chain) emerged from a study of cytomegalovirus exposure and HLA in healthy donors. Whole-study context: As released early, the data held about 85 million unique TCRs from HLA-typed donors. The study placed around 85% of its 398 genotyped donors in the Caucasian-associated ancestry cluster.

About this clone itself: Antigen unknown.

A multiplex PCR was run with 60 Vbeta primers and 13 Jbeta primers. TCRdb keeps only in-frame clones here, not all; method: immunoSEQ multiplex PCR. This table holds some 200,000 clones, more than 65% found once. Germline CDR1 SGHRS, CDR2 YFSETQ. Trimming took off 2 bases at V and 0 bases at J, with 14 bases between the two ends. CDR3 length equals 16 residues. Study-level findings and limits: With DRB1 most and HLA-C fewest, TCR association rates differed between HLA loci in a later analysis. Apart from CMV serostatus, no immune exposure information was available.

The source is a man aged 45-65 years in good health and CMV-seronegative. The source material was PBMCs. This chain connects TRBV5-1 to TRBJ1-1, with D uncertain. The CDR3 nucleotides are TGCGCCAGCAGCTTCGTAGAGGGCCCCCTGAACACTGAAGCTTTCTTT. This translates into CASSFVEGPLNTEAFF.